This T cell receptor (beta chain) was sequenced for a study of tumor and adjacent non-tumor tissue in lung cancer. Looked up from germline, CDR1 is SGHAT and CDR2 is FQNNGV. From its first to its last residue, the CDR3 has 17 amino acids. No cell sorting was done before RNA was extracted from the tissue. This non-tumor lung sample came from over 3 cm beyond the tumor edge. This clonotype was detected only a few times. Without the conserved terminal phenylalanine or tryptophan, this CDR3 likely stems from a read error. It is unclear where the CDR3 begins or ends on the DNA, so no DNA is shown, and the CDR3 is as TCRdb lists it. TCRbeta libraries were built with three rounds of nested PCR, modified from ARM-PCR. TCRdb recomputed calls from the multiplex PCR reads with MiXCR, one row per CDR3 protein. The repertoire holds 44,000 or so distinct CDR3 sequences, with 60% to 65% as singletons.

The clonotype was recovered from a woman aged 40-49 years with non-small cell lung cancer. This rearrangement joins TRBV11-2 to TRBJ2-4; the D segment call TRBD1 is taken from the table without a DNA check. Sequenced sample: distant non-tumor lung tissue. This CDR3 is CASNLGTQGGANNIQYL.